A selection of T cell receptor beta chains follows, all from one sample in a study of cytomegalovirus exposure and HLA in healthy donors. TCRdb's copy holds only in-frame clones and misses some; the assay was immunoSEQ multiplex PCR. The table lists some 140,000 clones, 70% to 85% of them singletons. Sequences were obtained from PBMCs. The receptors originated from a man aged 30-40 years in good health and CMV-seropositive. The CDR3 runs from the conserved cysteine through the conserved F or W. Each record gives: clone size, D gene, V gene, J gene, CDR3 protein, CDR3 DNA. A D gene is named only where the DNA matches it firmly. Size values are once, few and many counts, or a class for expanded clones, and some rows have none.

.	.	TRBV6-6	TRBJ1-1	CASTGGTEAFF	TGTGCCAGCACGGGGGGGACTGAAGCTTTCTTT
.	.	TRBV11-2	TRBJ2-1	CASRWGGGLGDNEQFF	TGTGCCAGCAGGTGGGGGGGCGGCCTAGGGGACAATGAGCAGTTCTTC
.	.	TRBV7-2	TRBJ2-5	CASSSRVRGGLGETQYF	TGTGCCAGCAGCTCGCGGGTTAGGGGGGGTCTGGGAGAGACCCAGTACTTC
.	.	TRBV11-3	TRBJ2-1	CASSGWQGNEQFF	TGTGCCAGCAGCGGGTGGCAGGGCAATGAGCAGTTCTTC
.	TRBD1	TRBV6-6	TRBJ1-2	CASSYTTGGGGYTF	TGTGCCAGCAGTTACACGACAGGGGGGGGTGGCTACACCTTC
.	TRBD1	TRBV15	TRBJ2-1	CATSRDRQGFNEQFF	TGTGCCACCAGCAGAGATAGACAGGGATTCAATGAGCAGTTCTTC
.	TRBD1	TRBV2	TRBJ2-5	CASTRSQGSGETQYF	TGTGCCAGCACTCGTTCACAGGGGTCTGGAGAGACCCAGTACTTC
.	.	TRBV2	TRBJ2-7	CASSGGSSYEQYF	TGTGCCAGCAGTGGCGGCAGCTCCTACGAGCAGTACTTC
.	.	TRBV9	TRBJ2-1	CASSVGGGQYNEQFF	TGTGCCAGCAGCGTAGGCGGTGGACAATACAATGAGCAGTTCTTC
.	.	TRBV28	TRBJ2-7	CASSLAGTSYEQYF	TGTGCCAGCAGTTTGGCGGGGACCTCCTACGAGCAGTACTTC
few	.	TRBV30	TRBJ2-2	CAWSEARGGELFF	TGTGCCTGGAGTGAGGCTCGCGGCGGGGAGCTGTTTTTT
few	TRBD2	TRBV9	TRBJ2-3	CASSVSSGEDTQYF	TGTGCCAGCAGCGTTTCTAGCGGGGAAGATACGCAGTATTTT
once	.	TRBV18	TRBJ1-1	CASSPQEVRKTEAFF	TGTGCCAGCTCACCTCAGGAGGTGAGAAAGACTGAAGCTTTCTTT
.	TRBD1	TRBV18	TRBJ1-1	CASSTGGGSTEAFF	TGTGCCAGCTCAACAGGGGGAGGAAGCACTGAAGCTTTCTTT
.	.	TRBV5-6	TRBJ2-4	CASSFDRSNIQYF	TGTGCCAGCAGCTTTGACAGGTCGAACATTCAGTACTTC
.	.	TRBV27	TRBJ1-2	CASSLTDSFYGYTF	TGTGCCAGCAGTTTAACGGACAGCTTCTATGGCTACACCTTC
.	TRBD2	TRBV7-3	TRBJ2-2	CASSYGTSGVGELFF	TGTGCCAGCAGCTATGGGACTAGCGGGGTCGGGGAGCTGTTTTTT
.	TRBD2	TRBV7-3	TRBJ2-1	CASSPQAGGRFRQFF	TGTGCCAGCAGCCCTCAAGCGGGAGGGCGGTTTCGGCAGTTCTTC
.	.	TRBV5-1	TRBJ1-2	CASSDPRPGGYGYTF	TGCGCCAGCAGCGACCCCCGACCGGGGGGCTATGGCTACACCTTC
.	TRBD2	TRBV9	TRBJ2-3	CASSHLAGGLLDTDTQYF	TGTGCCAGCAGTCATCTAGCGGGGGGCCTACTCGACACAGATACGCAGTATTTT
.	.	TRBV2	TRBJ1-5	CASSEGYSNQPQHF	TGTGCCAGCAGTGAAGGTTATAGCAATCAGCCCCAGCATTTT
.	TRBD2	TRBV14	TRBJ2-7	CASSQTSGLIYEQYF	TGTGCCAGCAGCCAGACTAGCGGGCTTATCTACGAGCAGTACTTC
many	TRBD1	TRBV5-1	TRBJ1-1	CASSLGGTGKSNTEAFF	TGCGCCAGCAGCTTGGGGGGGACAGGGAAGTCTAACACTGAAGCTTTCTTT
.	.	TRBV29-1	TRBJ1-2	CSVQEGLGGYTF	TGCAGCGTCCAAGAGGGACTGGGCGGCTACACCTTC
.	.	TRBV14	TRBJ2-3	CASSYTDTQYF	TGTGCCAGCAGCTACACAGATACGCAGTATTTT
.	TRBD1	TRBV30	TRBJ1-3	CAWSVRTGIGNTIYF	TGTGCCTGGAGTGTGCGGACAGGGATTGGAAACACCATATATTTT
.	.	TRBV29-1	TRBJ2-7	CSVEDHSEQYF	TGCAGCGTTGAAGATCACTCCGAGCAGTACTTC
.	.	TRBV10-3	TRBJ1-4	CAISESRGGEKLFF	TGTGCCATCAGTGAGTCAAGGGGGGGTGAAAAACTGTTTTTT
.	.	TRBV10-3	TRBJ1-3	CAISTPRTGNTIYF	TGTGCCATCAGTACCCCTAGGACTGGAAACACCATATATTTT
.	TRBD2	TRBV5-6	TRBJ2-1	CASSLGLAVYNEQFF	TGTGCCAGCAGCTTGGGACTAGCGGTGTACAATGAGCAGTTCTTC
.	TRBD1	TRBV29-1	TRBJ1-5	CSVGQGASNQPQHF	TGCAGCGTTGGACAGGGGGCAAGCAATCAGCCCCAGCATTTT
.	TRBD1	TRBV11-2	TRBJ1-2	CASRPTGNLYGYTF	TGTGCCAGCAGACCGACAGGGAATTTATATGGCTACACCTTC
.	TRBD2	TRBV28	TRBJ2-7	CASSLPPAGVKSREQYF	TGTGCCAGCAGTTTACCCCCAGCGGGAGTAAAATCGAGGGAGCAGTACTTC
.	.	TRBV7-9	TRBJ1-1	CASNKGSAEAFF	TGTGCCAGCAATAAAGGGAGTGCCGAAGCTTTCTTT
.	.	TRBV5-4	TRBJ1-2	CASSLAAQNYGYTF	TGTGCCAGCAGCTTGGCCGCACAGAACTATGGCTACACCTTC
.	.	TRBV5-1	TRBJ2-4	CASSPGQSSFRDIQYF	TGCGCCAGCAGCCCCGGACAGAGTAGTTTTAGGGACATTCAGTACTTC
.	TRBD1	TRBV5-1	TRBJ1-1	CASSLDDRTGGLAFF	TGCGCCAGCAGCTTGGATGATCGGACAGGCGGGTTAGCTTTCTTT
once	TRBD2	TRBV7-8	TRBJ2-2	CASSKTSGRSTGELFF	TGTGCCAGCAGCAAGACTAGCGGGAGGAGCACCGGGGAGCTGTTTTTT
.	TRBD2	TRBV10-3	TRBJ2-1	CAISESAPGLAYNEQFF	TGTGCCATCAGTGAGTCCGCTCCGGGACTAGCCTACAATGAGCAGTTCTTC
.	TRBD2	TRBV6-4	TRBJ2-3	CASSATGTSGGDTQYF	TGTGCCAGCAGTGCGACAGGGACTAGCGGGGGCGATACGCAGTATTTT
.	.	TRBV7-2	TRBJ2-1	CASSPGLLRSARFF	TGTGCCAGCAGCCCAGGACTATTGCGTTCGGCTCGGTTCTTC
.	TRBD1	TRBV10-1	TRBJ1-2	CATRQGEGYGYTF	TGCGCCACCCGACAGGGCGAGGGGTATGGCTACACCTTC
few	.	TRBV29-1	TRBJ2-1	CSVVGSAGQWGFF	TGCAGCGTTGTCGGTTCAGCGGGTCAGTGGGGATTCTTC
few	TRBD2	TRBV7-9	TRBJ2-3	CASTLAGGTDTQYF	TGTGCCAGCACCTTAGCGGGGGGAACAGATACGCAGTATTTT
.	.	TRBV4-3	TRBJ1-2	CASSQDLGPGASYTF	TGCGCCAGCAGCCAAGATCTTGGGCCAGGTGCTAGCTACACCTTC
.	.	TRBV2	TRBJ1-1	CASSEGLVGRNTEAFF	TGTGCCAGCAGTGAAGGTCTGGTAGGGAGGAACACTGAAGCTTTCTTT
.	.	TRBV11-3	TRBJ1-1	CASSLGTLNTEAFF	TGTGCCAGCAGCCTCGGGACTTTGAACACTGAAGCTTTCTTT
few	TRBD1	TRBV6-1	TRBJ1-2	CASSVGTGRLGGYTF	TGTGCCAGCAGTGTGGGGACAGGGCGTCTTGGTGGCTACACCTTC
.	TRBD2	TRBV6-5	TRBJ2-5	CASSRTSGGEETQYF	TGTGCCAGCAGTCGGACTAGCGGGGGGGAAGAGACCCAGTACTTC
.	TRBD2	TRBV4-2	TRBJ2-1	CASSRQTGTSSEQFF	TGTGCCAGCAGCCGACAAACCGGGACTAGCAGTGAGCAGTTCTTC
.	.	TRBV11-2	TRBJ1-1	CASSQKGIRAFF	TGTGCCAGCAGCCAAAAGGGGATCCGAGCTTTCTTT
.	.	TRBV6-5	TRBJ1-2	CASRQGQQLYGYTF	TGTGCCAGCCGCCAGGGACAACAACTCTATGGCTACACCTTC
.	.	TRBV19	TRBJ1-2	CATQGFDGYTF	TGTGCCACCCAGGGGTTCGATGGCTACACCTTC
once	TRBD2	TRBV5-4	TRBJ2-5	CASSPGLAGGMETQYF	TGTGCCAGCAGCCCGGGACTAGCGGGGGGGATGGAGACCCAGTACTTC
many	.	TRBV29-1	TRBJ1-2	CSGSGFGDGYTF	TGCAGCGGGTCGGGCTTCGGGGATGGCTACACCTTC
few	TRBD2	TRBV4-2	TRBJ2-7	CASSRTSGAYEQYF	TGTGCCAGCAGCCGGACTAGCGGAGCCTACGAGCAGTACTTC
few	.	TRBV7-7	TRBJ2-2	CASSPTNGELFF	TGTGCCAGCAGCCCCACTAACGGGGAGCTGTTTTTT
.	.	TRBV6-1	TRBJ1-1	CASSEGHSGEAFF	TGTGCCAGCAGTGAGGGACACAGTGGTGAAGCTTTCTTT
.	TRBD2	TRBV12-5	TRBJ2-2	CASGWSSGVTGELFF	TGTGCTAGTGGTTGGAGTAGCGGGGTAACCGGGGAGCTGTTTTTT